These 30 T cell receptor beta chains share one sample of origin, sequenced in a study of CD4 T cells in relation to SARS-CoV-2 and coronaviruses. These receptors have no identified antigens. The repertoire was sequenced with immunoSEQ multiplex PCR; TCRdb's copy has only in-frame clones and lacks some. The table has more than 20,000 clones, 74% seen once. Unexposed donor CD4+ T cells date from about 2011-2018, before the COVID-19 pandemic. Isolation of CD4+ T cells took place after around eleven days in culture. Material: CD4+ T cells from PBMCs, cultured in vitro. The receptors were sampled from a human donor in good health.

This chain links TRBV24-1 with TRBJ2-3; 9 nucleotides agree with TRBD1. V lost 3 bases, J lost 3 bases, and 3 bases stayed unmatched. The germline gives CDR1 KGHDR, CDR2 SFDVKD. The CDR3 is 15 amino acids. For the CDR3, the DNA is TGTGCCACCAGTGATCCGACAGGGGGGACAGATACGCAGTATTTT. Encoded protein: CATSDPTGGTDTQYF.

The chain recombines TRBV28 with TRBJ1-5; the D is unclear. CDR1 is MDHEN and CDR2 is SYDVKM in the germline V gene. With 6 bases removed from V and 5 bases from J, the gap between germline ends came to 8 bases. This CDR3 is 12 amino acids long. The CDR3 DNA reads as TGTGCCAGCAGACTCCAGGATCAGCCCCAGCATTTT. Residues: CASRLQDQPQHF.

This clone was observed a handful of times. In DNA form, the CDR3 reads TGTGCTAGTGGTCCGGGGACTGCAGCCGCCGGGGAGCTGTTTTTT. It translates to CASGPGTAAAGELFF. The gene calls are TRBV12-5 and TRBJ2-2; D may be TRBD2 (6 bases). The germline V gene encodes CDR1 LGHNT and CDR2 FRNRAP. The CDR3 is made up of 15 amino acids. Trimming stripped 5 bases from V and 6 bases from J, with 16 bases between. Combining the CDR3 with reference TRBV12-5 and TRBJ2-2 gives the whole variable domain DARVTQTPRHKVTEMGQEVTMRCQPILGHNTVFWYRQTMMQGLELLAYFRNRAPLDDSGMPKDRFSAEMPDATLATLKIQPSEPRDSAVYFCASGPGTAAAGELFFGEGSRLTVL.

Only a few counts were recorded for this clone. The chain carries TRBV24-1 and TRBJ1-3, with D possibly TRBD1 on 6 matching bases. The germline V and J ends were trimmed by 3 bases and 2 bases, with 13 bases remaining between them. CDR1 is KGHDR, CDR2 SFDVKD, per germline. CDR3 length equals 16 residues. CDR3 sequence (DNA): TGTGCCACCAGTGATGCTGCCGGGACAACTGGAAACACCATATATTTT. Translated: CATSDAAGTTGNTIYF.

This clone was seen just once. This sequence joins TRBV12-3 or TRBV12-4 and TRBJ1-2; 8 positions agree with TRBD1. The V segment lost 5 bases and the J segment 6 bases; nucleotides outside the gene matches: 5. The CDR3 consists of 13 residues. CDR3 coding DNA: TGTGCCAGCAGTCTGCAGGGGGCGGATGGCTACACCTTC. Translating it yields CASSLQGADGYTF.

The V and J genes are TRBV5-6 and TRBJ1-1; possibly TRBD1 for D (6 bases). From germline, CDR1 is SGHDT and CDR2 YYEEEE. The CDR3 is 14 residues long. The V end was cut by 4 bases, the J end by 5 bases, with 15 bases between. CDR3 amino acids: CASSEGRGGTEAFF. DNA of the CDR3: TGTGCCAGCAGCGAAGGGAGGGGGGGGACTGAAGCTTTCTTT. The full variable domain, completed using reference TRBV5-6 and TRBJ1-1, is DAGVTQSPTHLIKTRGQQVTLRCSPKSGHDTVSWYQQALGQGPQFIFQYYEEEERQRGNFPDRFSGHQFPNYSSELNVNALLLGDSALYLCASSEGRGGTEAFFGQGTRLTVV.

This chain joins TRBV4-1 and TRBJ2-5; a weak D match, TRBD1 (5 bases). V was trimmed by 2 bases and J by 1 base, leaving 11 bases between them. The CDR3 covers 15 residues. In germline, CDR1 is MGHRA, CDR2 YSYEKL. The DNA of the CDR3 is TGCGCCAGCAGCCAAAACCAGGGCAGCCAAGAGACCCAGTACTTC. Translating it yields CASSQNQGSQETQYF.

The J gene is TRBJ2-1, the V gene TRBV24-1, with unresolved D. CDR1 and CDR2 (germline): KGHDR, SFDVKD. V was shortened by 6 bases and J by 5 bases, with 7 bases between the two germline ends. This CDR3 comprises 12 residues. CDR3: CATSLQNNEQFF. CDR3 bases: TGTGCCACCAGTCTACAGAACAATGAGCAGTTCTTC.

The V gene is TRBV5-1, the J gene TRBJ1-1; D might be TRBD1 (5 bases). Trimming shortened V by 5 bases and J by 6 bases, and 20 bases separated the two germline ends. Germline V gives CDR1 SGHRS, CDR2 YFSETQ. The CDR3 totals 15 residues. CDR3 bases: TGCGCCAGCAGTCCGCAGGGTAACCTTTTCTCTGAAGCTTTCTTT. Translated: CASSPQGNLFSEAFF.

This chain connects TRBV12-5 to TRBJ2-1; TRBD2 matches 14 bases. The CDR3 is 19 residues long. V lost 0 bases, J lost 8 bases, and 12 bases stayed unmatched. Germline loops: CDR1 LGHNT, CDR2 FRNRAP. Written as DNA, the CDR3 is TGTGCTAGTGGTTTGGTAACAAAAGGGACTAGCGGGAGTTTCTATGAGCAGTTCTTC. This sequence encodes CASGLVTKGTSGSFYEQFF.

This clone occurred once. The CDR3: CASSQGGRGTDTQYF. CDR3 bases: TGTGCCAGCAGTCAGGGCGGGAGGGGCACAGATACGCAGTATTTT. V gene TRBV6-4 combines with J gene TRBJ2-3; 9 bases line up with TRBD2. The CDR3 length is 15 residues. Germline values: CDR1 MRHNA, CDR2 SNTAGT. V was clipped by 5 bases and J by 1 base; unmatched bases: 4.

The genes are TRBV25-1 and TRBJ2-1; D perhaps matches TRBD2 (8 bases). V was trimmed by 10 bases and J by 5 bases, leaving 18 bases between them. Looked up from germline, CDR1 is MGHDK and CDR2 is SYGVNS. The CDR3 has 14 amino acids. CDR3 protein: CATHGGDSNNEQFF. In DNA, the CDR3 is TGTGCCACCCACGGGGGGGACAGTAACAATGAGCAGTTCTTC. Complete variable domain (other parts from reference TRBV25-1 and TRBJ2-1): EADIYQTPRYLVIGTGKKITLECSQTMGHDKMYWYQQDPGMELHLIHYSYGVNSTEKGDLSSESTVSRIRTEHFPLTLESARPSHTSQYLCATHGGDSNNEQFFGPGTRLTVL.

J is TRBJ1-1 and V is TRBV28; the D is unclear. V was clipped by 7 bases and J by 10 bases, with 16 bases between them. The CDR3 length is 12 residues. Germline CDR1 and CDR2: MDHEN and SYDVKM. The CDR3 reads CASKKETPRAFF. CDR3 DNA sequence: TGTGCCAGCAAAAAGGAGACCCCTCGAGCTTTCTTT.

The chain has TRBV5-4 and TRBJ2-3; D is ambiguous. With 3 bases removed from V and 2 bases from J, the gap between germline ends came to 13 bases. This CDR3 comprises 15 residues. Germline V gene data show CDR1 as SGHNT and CDR2 as YYREEE (reference sequence). The CDR3 sequence is CASSSEGVNTDTQYF. For the CDR3, the DNA is TGTGCCAGCAGCTCCGAAGGAGTGAACACAGATACGCAGTATTTT.

This clone was counted a single time. The V call is TRBV20-1, the J call TRBJ2-5; the D is unclear. CDR3 length: 10 residues. Per the germline V gene, CDR1 is DFQATT and CDR2 is SNEGSKA (reference sequence). Trimming took 3 bases from V and 6 from J, leaving 5 bases between them. The CDR3 sequence: CSASGKTQYF. In DNA, the CDR3 is TGCAGTGCTAGCGGCAAGACCCAGTACTTC.

This clone was recorded once. This chain connects TRBV11-2 to TRBJ2-5; no definite D call. V was shortened by 5 bases and J by 3 bases, with 16 bases between the two germline ends. The CDR3 has 15 amino acids. Germline V gene sequence: CDR1 SGHAT, CDR2 FQNNGV. CDR3 coding DNA: TGTGCCAGCAGCGAAGACGGGCAGAAGGAAGAGACCCAGTACTTC. Encoded protein: CASSEDGQKEETQYF.

J is TRBJ1-1 and V is TRBV30, with 12 bases matching TRBD1. V lost 4 bases and J lost 6; bases outside the gene matches: 9. Per germline, CDR1 GTSNPN and CDR2 SVGIG (reference sequence). This CDR3 has 15 residues. The CDR3 sequence is CAWTLGQGALAEAFF. The CDR3 bases are TGTGCCTGGACCCTGGGACAGGGGGCTCTCGCTGAAGCTTTCTTT. Full variable domain (missing parts from reference TRBV30 and TRBJ1-1): SQTIHQWPATLVQPVGSPLSLECTVEGTSNPNLYWYRQAAGRGLQLLFYSVGIGQISSEVPQNLSASRPQDRQFILSSKKLLLSDSGFYLCAWTLGQGALAEAFFGQGTRLTVV.

V is TRBV7-2 and J is TRBJ1-1, with a possible D match to TRBD1 (5 bases). The V end was cut by 5 bases, the J end by 0 bases, with 7 bases between. Germline lookup yields CDR1 SGHTA and CDR2 FQGNSA. The CDR3 is 13 amino acids. The chain's CDR3 is CASSRGMNTEAFF. For the CDR3, the DNA is TGTGCCAGCAGCCGGGGGATGAACACTGAAGCTTTCTTT.

The rearrangement joins TRBV3-1 (or the pseudogene TRBV3-2) to TRBJ2-1; no reliable D call. Germline lookup yields CDR1 LGHDT and CDR2 YNNKEL (reference sequence). This CDR3 region has 13 residues. V dropped 1 base and J dropped 6 bases, with 7 bases sitting between them. The CDR3 DNA follows: TGTGCCAGCAGCCAAGGGGTTCCCAATGAGCAGTTCTTC. This codes for CASSQGVPNEQFF.

The chain couples TRBV28 to TRBJ2-1, with D perhaps assigned TRBD1 or TRBD2 (6 bases each). This CDR3 comprises 15 residues. Germline loops: CDR1 MDHEN, CDR2 SYDVKM. Trimming removed 6 bases at V and 0 bases at J, with 12 bases between. The CDR3 DNA sequence: TGTGCCAGCAGCCTCCGGGGGCTCTCCTACAATGAGCAGTTCTTC. Translating gives CASSLRGLSYNEQFF. Based on the CDR3 plus reference TRBV28 and TRBJ2-1, the full variable domain is DVKVTQSSRYLVKRTGEKVFLECVQDMDHENMFWYRQDPGLGLRLIYFSYDVKMKEKGDIPEGYSVSREKKERFSLILESASTNQTSMYLCASSLRGLSYNEQFFGPGTRLTVL.

The rearrangement uses TRBV3-1 (or the pseudogene TRBV3-2) and TRBJ2-2; D might be TRBD1 (6 bases). Trimming cost V 1 base and J 4 bases, with 7 bases left between them. The CDR3 has 14 amino acids. Germline CDR1 and CDR2: LGHDT and YNNKEL (reference sequence). The chain's CDR3 is CASSQGDITGELFF. In DNA form, the CDR3 reads TGTGCCAGCAGCCAAGGGGACATCACCGGGGAGCTGTTTTTT.

The chain employs TRBV6-4 and TRBJ1-2, with D uncertain. Germline loops: CDR1 MRHNA, CDR2 SNTAGT. The CDR3 has 12 residues. The ends were cut back, 0 bases at V and 8 bases at J, with 7 bases in the middle. The CDR3 coding sequence is TGTGCCAGCAGTGACTCTGTCGGCGGCTACACCTTC. This translates into CASSDSVGGYTF.

V usage is TRBV7-3 and J usage is TRBJ2-1; D is ambiguous. The CDR3 runs 16 residues. The ends were cut back, 1 base at V and 0 bases at J, with 10 bases in the middle. CDR1 is SGHTA, CDR2 FQGTGA, per germline. This chain's CDR3 is CASSLKFARSYNEQFF. CDR3 nucleotide sequence: TGTGCCAGCAGCTTAAAGTTTGCCCGCTCCTACAATGAGCAGTTCTTC.

The genes are TRBV3-1 (or the pseudogene TRBV3-2) and TRBJ2-3; D is ambiguous. The length of the CDR3 is 14 residues. Trimming removed 0 bases at V and 0 bases at J, with 4 bases between. Germline lookup yields CDR1 LGHDT and CDR2 YNNKEL (reference sequence). The CDR3 DNA reads TGTGCCAGCAGCCAAGATGCTAGCACAGATACGCAGTATTTT. It specifies CASSQDASTDTQYF.

This clone was counted a single time. CDR3 region: CASSPNRGPEEQYF. In DNA, the CDR3 is TGTGCCAGCTCACCTAACAGGGGTCCGGAGGAGCAGTACTTC. The V and J genes are TRBV18 and TRBJ2-7; 7 positions agree with TRBD1. CDR3 length: 14 amino acids. The trim removed 3 bases at V and 7 bases at J, leaving 9 bases unmatched. Germline CDR1 KGHSH, CDR2 LQKENI.

As to this clone: Germline and junction disagree at one end, which may indicate a read error. This sequence joins TRBV2 and TRBJ2-7; possible D gene TRBD2, 7 bases. This CDR3 has 13 amino acids. CDR1 is SNHLY, CDR2 FYNNEI, per germline. As DNA, the CDR3 is TGTGCGAGCAGGGGAGGGACGGCCTACGAGCAGTACTTC. Its protein is CASRGGTAYEQYF.

This clone showed up just a few times. J is TRBJ1-1 and V is TRBV5-4; 7 bases fit TRBD1. V trimming: 5 bases; J trimming: 5 bases; junction bases outside the gene matches: 9. Germline lookup yields CDR1 SGHNT and CDR2 YYREEE (reference sequence). The CDR3 is 14 amino acids. The CDR3 here is CASRLDGRGTEAFF. CDR3 nucleotides: TGTGCCAGCAGACTGGACGGCAGGGGGACTGAAGCTTTCTTT.

This sequence joins TRBV19 and TRBJ2-7; D is unresolved. Germline CDR1 is LNHDA and CDR2 is SQIVND (reference sequence). The CDR3 length is 14 residues. V lost 3 bases and J lost 0, with 9 bases in between. In DNA, the CDR3 is TGTGCCAGTAGTATCGGTGCGGACTCCTACGAGCAGTACTTC. Protein sequence: CASSIGADSYEQYF.

The rearrangement joins TRBV28 to TRBJ2-5, with D possibly matching TRBD2 (6 bases). V was trimmed by 6 bases and J by 7 bases, leaving 12 bases between them. The germline CDR1 and CDR2 sequences are MDHEN and SYDVKM. The CDR3 covers 12 residues. The CDR3 protein is CASSFRRGTQYF. CDR3 DNA: TGTGCCAGCAGCTTTAGGCGGGGGACCCAGTACTTC.

The count of this clone is one. V gene TRBV5-4 combines with J gene TRBJ2-5; D is perhaps TRBD1 or TRBD2 (5 bases each). This CDR3 is 14 amino acids long. Germline-derived CDR1 and CDR2 are SGHNT and YYREEE (reference sequence). Trimming took off 3 bases at V and 5 bases at J, with 14 bases between the two ends. DNA for the CDR3: TGTGCCAGCAGCTCCCCAAAAGGGGAGGAGACCCAGTACTTC. As protein: CASSSPKGEETQYF.